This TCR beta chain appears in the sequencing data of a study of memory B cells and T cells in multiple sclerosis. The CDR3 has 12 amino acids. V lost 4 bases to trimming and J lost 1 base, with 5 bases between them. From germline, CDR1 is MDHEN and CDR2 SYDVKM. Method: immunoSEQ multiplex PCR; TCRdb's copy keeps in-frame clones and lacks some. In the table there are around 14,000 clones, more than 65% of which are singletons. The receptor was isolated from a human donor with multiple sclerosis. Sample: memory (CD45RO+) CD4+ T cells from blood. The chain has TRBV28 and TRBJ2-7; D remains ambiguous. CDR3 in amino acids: CASSSRSYEQYF. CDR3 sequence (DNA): TGTGCCAGCAGTTCGAGGTCCTACGAGCAGTACTTC.